This record concerns one T cell receptor beta chain sequence. The source of the sample is a study of T cell responses to AZD1222 COVID-19 vaccine. Profiling relied on immunoSEQ multiplex PCR, and the TCRdb table lists in-frame clones only, not all of them. The table lists around 84,000 clones, roughly 90% of them singletons. Trimming took 5 bases from V and 7 from J, leaving 15 bases between them. The CDR3 runs 13 residues. Germline CDR1 and CDR2: SGDLS and YYNGEE. This sequence originates from an adult in good health. The rearrangement links TRBV9 to TRBJ1-2; D is ambiguous. The source was peripheral blood, collected on day 0 of AZD1222 vaccination. Here the CDR3 DNA reads TGTGCCAGCAGGGGAGGGCGATCGGTTGGCTACACCTTC. This translates into CASRGGRSVGYTF.